The sequence of this T cell receptor (beta chain) was determined in a study of CD8 T cells in ankylosing spondylitis. Trimming stripped 0 bases from V and 1 base from J, with 4 bases between. This CDR3 comprises 13 residues. The germline V gene has CDR1 SGHRS and CDR2 YFSETQ. Regarding the study as a whole: Previous work reported some of these motif variants in the synovial fluid and blood of reactive arthritis.

Quantitative barcoded 5'-RACE was used to prepare TCR beta libraries. Each CDR3 protein gets one entry after TCRdb re-called the 5' RACE reads with MiXCR. The sample has about 160,000 distinct CDR3 sequences; around 16% are singletons. This clonotype was recorded many times. Its antigen is unidentified. The sequence was obtained from a male donor with ankylosing spondylitis or in good health (not recorded which). The sequenced sample was blood, either unsorted or a sorted T cell fraction (not recorded which). J is TRBJ2-5 and V is TRBV5-1, with no clear D. In DNA form, the CDR3 reads TGCGCCAGCAGCTTGGACAGCCAAGAGACCCAGTACTTC. This sequence encodes CASSLDSQETQYF.